This T cell receptor (beta chain) was profiled in a study of CD8 T cells in ankylosing spondylitis. General observations from the study: Within peripheral blood, clones linked to disease were CD8+ and relatively rare.

With respect to this clonotype: The antigen remains unidentified.

Library preparation for TCR beta used quantitative 5'-RACE with molecular barcodes. TCRdb reprocessed the 5' RACE reads with MiXCR, giving one entry per CDR3 protein. The table includes approximately 200,000 distinct CDR3 sequences, 9.5% to 15% detected once. V lost 6 bases to trimming and J lost 5 bases; unmatched junction nucleotides: 4. The length of the CDR3 is 13 residues. Germline CDR1 MNHNS, CDR2 SASEGT. Sequenced material: blood, either unsorted or a sorted T cell fraction (not recorded which). This sequence originates from a male donor with ankylosing spondylitis or in good health (not recorded which). This chain uses TRBV6-1 with TRBJ1-1, with 9 bases identical to TRBD1. DNA for the CDR3: TGTGCCAGCAGACCGGACAGGGGAACTGAAGCTTTCTTT. Translation gives CASRPDRGTEAFF.